The subject of this entry is one TCR beta chain. Its antigen remains unidentified. This entry belongs to a study of shared clonotypes between healthy human individuals. CDR1 SGHNT and CDR2 YYREEE come from the germline V gene (reference sequence). The CDR3 consists of 18 residues. V lost 3 bases, J lost 0 bases, and 14 bases stayed unmatched. Points from the study as a whole: In several donors, approximately 5% of naive CD4 clonotypes appeared in common.

An even split of each subset's genomic DNA across several immunoSEQ plates was performed. Sequenced by immunoSEQ multiplex PCR; TCRdb stores in-frame clones only, minus some. The sample has approximately 500,000 clones, 90% to 97% seen once; the top ten hold about 0.064%. The chain links TRBV5-4 to TRBJ2-7, with 8 bases that match TRBD2. Sequences were obtained from naive CD4+ T cells sorted from blood. Noted subset: CD45RA+ positively selected. The TCR originated in a woman aged 25 to 45 in good health. The chain's CDR3 is CASSSRNSGDESSYEQYF. For the CDR3, the DNA is TGTGCCAGCAGCTCCCGTAATAGCGGGGATGAGAGCTCCTACGAGCAGTACTTC.